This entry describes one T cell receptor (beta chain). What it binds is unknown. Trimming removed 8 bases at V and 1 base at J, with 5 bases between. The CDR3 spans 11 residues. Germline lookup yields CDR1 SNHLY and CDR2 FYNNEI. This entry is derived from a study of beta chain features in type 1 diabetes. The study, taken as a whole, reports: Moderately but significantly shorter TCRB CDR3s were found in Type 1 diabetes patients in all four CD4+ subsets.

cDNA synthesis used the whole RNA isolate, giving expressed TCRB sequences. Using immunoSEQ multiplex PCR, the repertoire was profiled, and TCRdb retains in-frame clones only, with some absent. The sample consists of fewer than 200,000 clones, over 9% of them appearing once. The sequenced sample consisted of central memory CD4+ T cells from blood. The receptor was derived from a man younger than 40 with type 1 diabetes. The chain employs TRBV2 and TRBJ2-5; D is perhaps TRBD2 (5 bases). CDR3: CASGGQETQYF. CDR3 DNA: TGTGCCAGCGGAGGCCAAGAGACCCAGTACTTC.